The 26 T cell receptor beta chains listed next were all sequenced from one sample in a study of cytomegalovirus exposure and HLA in healthy donors. The data were produced by immunoSEQ multiplex PCR, yet TCRdb's version contains in-frame clones alone and is incomplete. The top ten hold approximately 0.34% of the sample, which has a few hundred thousand clones, almost 90% seen once. The sequencing input was PBMCs. These TCRs come from a woman between 18 and 30 years old in good health and CMV-seronegative.

V is TRBV19 and J is TRBJ1-4, with 9 bases that match TRBD1. Germline V CDR1 and CDR2: LNHDA, SQIVND (reference sequence). V was clipped by 5 bases and J by 8 bases; unmatched bases: 9. The CDR3 runs 15 residues. CDR3 loop: CASSPQGAKLEKLFF. CDR3 in DNA: TGTGCCAGTAGTCCACAGGGGGCGAAGTTGGAAAAACTGTTTTTT.

The chain combines TRBV11-2 with TRBJ2-2; a weak D match, TRBD2 (7 bases). The CDR3 runs to 15 residues. The V end was cut by 5 bases, the J end by 6 bases, with 16 bases between. The germline gives CDR1 SGHAT, CDR2 FQNNGV. The CDR3, as DNA: TGTGCCAGCAGCCCGCAAGGGGGGGGGCCCGGGGAGCTGTTTTTT. Protein: CASSPQGGGPGELFF.

V gene TRBV6-4 combines with J gene TRBJ2-3; D perhaps matches TRBD1 (6 bases). Per the germline V gene, CDR1 is MRHNA and CDR2 is SNTAGT. The V gene lost 4 bases and the J gene lost 2 bases, with 16 bases spanning the gap. This CDR3 is 16 amino acids long. CDR3 protein: CASSVFAGDATDTQYF. DNA for the CDR3: TGTGCCAGCAGTGTGTTCGCAGGGGACGCCACAGATACGCAGTATTTT.

The chain carries TRBV11-2 and TRBJ1-2; D might be TRBD1 (6 bases). The CDR3 is made up of 13 amino acids. CDR1 is SGHAT, CDR2 FQNNGV, per germline. V was cut by 5 bases and J by 4 bases, with 11 bases left in between. CDR3 bases: TGTGCCAGCAGCCCACAGGGTGTCTATGGCTACACCTTC. Translating gives CASSPQGVYGYTF. Supplemented by reference TRBV11-2 and TRBJ1-2, the full variable domain reads EAGVAQSPRYKIIEKRQSVAFWCNPISGHATLYWYQQILGQGPKLLIQFQNNGVVDDSQLPKDRFSAERLKGVDSTLKIQPAKLEDSAVYLCASSPQGVYGYTFGSGTRLTVV.

J is TRBJ2-1 and V is TRBV4-3; D perhaps matches TRBD2 (6 bases). The V end lost 1 base, the J end lost 0 bases, and 10 bases lay between the germline ends. CDR1 and CDR2 from the germline V gene are LGHNA and YSLEER. The CDR3 is 16 amino acids. This CDR3 is CASSQAYGGSYNEQFF. The CDR3 nucleotides read TGCGCCAGCAGCCAAGCCTACGGGGGCTCCTACAATGAGCAGTTCTTC.

The rearrangement joins TRBV27 to TRBJ1-4; D might be TRBD1 (6 bases). This CDR3 contains 15 residues. V gave up 5 bases and J gave up 8 bases, with 18 bases separating them. Germline V gives CDR1 MNHEY, CDR2 SMNVEV (reference sequence). CDR3 in amino acids: CASSTRQASREKLFF. The CDR3 bases are TGTGCCAGCAGTACGCGACAGGCATCTCGGGAAAAACTGTTTTTT.

The chain is built from TRBV2 and TRBJ2-4; 9 positions agree with TRBD2. Germline V lookup: CDR1 SNHLY, CDR2 FYNNEI. V gave up 1 base and J gave up 8 bases; unmatched junction bases: 6. CDR3 length equals 15 residues. CDR3 in amino acids: CASSEGLAGHHIQYF. The CDR3 nucleotides are TGTGCCAGCAGTGAAGGCCTAGCGGGGCATCACATTCAGTACTTC.

This rearrangement joins TRBV28 to TRBJ2-7; D is perhaps TRBD2 (6 bases). The CDR3 is made up of 13 amino acids. Germline V gene lookup returns CDR1 MDHEN and CDR2 SYDVKM. Deletions cut 5 bases from V and 3 bases from J, with 11 bases between. The CDR3: CASSPGLLYEQYV. The CDR3 nucleotides are TGTGCCAGCAGTCCGGGACTCCTCTACGAGCAGTACGTC.

The chain combines TRBV28 with TRBJ1-2, with a weak D call TRBD1 (5 bases). The ends were cut back, 6 bases at V and 7 bases at J, with 15 bases in the middle. CDR3 length equals 13 residues. From germline, CDR1 is MDHEN and CDR2 SYDVKM. This chain's CDR3 is CASSFSRARGYTF. The CDR3 DNA is TGTGCCAGCAGCTTCTCCAGGGCCCGTGGCTACACCTTC.

Concerning this clone itself: The sample has other DNA sequences that encode this CDR3 too. This rearrangement joins TRBV10-3 to TRBJ1-2; unclear D gene. Trimming shortened V by 4 bases and J by 2 bases, and 5 bases separated the two germline ends. From germline, CDR1 is ENHRY and CDR2 SYGVKD. This CDR3 is 12 amino acids long. CDR3 amino acids: CAISGGNYGYTF. For the CDR3, the DNA is TGTGCCATCAGTGGAGGGAACTATGGCTACACCTTC.

The rearrangement joins TRBV2 to TRBJ2-3; a weak D match, TRBD2 (7 bases). The CDR3 loop spans 14 amino acids. In germline, CDR1 is SNHLY, CDR2 FYNNEI. V was shortened by 8 bases and J by 5 bases, with 17 bases between the two germline ends. DNA of the CDR3: TGTGCCAGCTGGGGGGGCCTACACGGAGATACGCAGTATTTT. Translating it yields CASWGGLHGDTQYF.

This chain uses TRBV5-1 with TRBJ2-1; 8 nucleotides agree with TRBD2. Losses at the gene ends were 0 bases for V and 4 bases for J; bases not matched to a gene: 6. The CDR3 consists of 16 residues. Germline loops: CDR1 SGHRS, CDR2 YFSETQ. The CDR3 here is CASSLGSGGQYNEQFF. Written as DNA, the CDR3 is TGCGCCAGCAGCTTGGGAAGCGGGGGACAATACAATGAGCAGTTCTTC.

V is TRBV5-6 and J is TRBJ2-5; 8 bases fit TRBD2. With 4 bases clipped from V and 1 base from J, the junction kept 6 bases outside the gene matches. Germline V gene lookup returns CDR1 SGHDT and CDR2 YYEEEE. This CDR3 has 15 residues. As DNA, the CDR3 is TGTGCCAGCAGCGATAGCGGGGCCTCCCAAGAGACCCAGTACTTC. It codes for CASSDSGASQETQYF.

CDR3 coding DNA: TGTGCCAGCAGTGGCCAGGGGACTATGAACACTGAAGCTTTCTTT. This translates into CASSGQGTMNTEAFF. The V gene is TRBV2, the J gene TRBJ1-1; D might be TRBD1 (6 bases). Germline V gives CDR1 SNHLY, CDR2 FYNNEI. The V and J ends lost 4 bases and 0 bases respectively, with 12 bases between them. The CDR3 spans 15 residues.

The rearrangement uses TRBV6-5 and TRBJ1-5; D perhaps matches TRBD1 (6 bases). Trimming shortened V by 5 bases and J by 3 bases, and 8 bases separated the two germline ends. The CDR3 is 13 amino acids. Germline V gene data show CDR1 as MNHEY and CDR2 as SVGAGI. The CDR3 coding sequence is TGTGCCAGCAGTGGACAGTACAATCAGCCCCAGCATTTT. This sequence encodes CASSGQYNQPQHF.

The chain links TRBV10-3 to TRBJ1-5; TRBD1 might be the D (5 bases). There are 13 residues in the CDR3. Germline V lookup: CDR1 ENHRY, CDR2 SYGVKD. V gave up 4 bases and J gave up 1 base, with 5 bases separating them. DNA of the CDR3: TGTGCCATCAGTGGACAGAGCAATCAGCCCCAGCATTTT. This codes for CAISGQSNQPQHF.

The chain couples TRBV6-5 to TRBJ2-3; 8 bases are shared with TRBD1. The J segment lost 4 bases and the V segment lost 1 base, leaving 7 bases of the junction unmatched. This CDR3 has 16 amino acids. Per germline, CDR1 MNHEY and CDR2 SVGAGI. CDR3 nucleotide sequence: TGTGCCAGCAGTTACTGGGCAGGGGGCTTCGCAGATACGCAGTATTTT. It translates to CASSYWAGGFADTQYF.

The V and J genes are TRBV27 and TRBJ2-1; possible D gene TRBD1, 6 bases. This CDR3 comprises 14 residues. The V gene lost 7 bases and the J gene lost 6 bases, with 16 bases spanning the gap. Per germline, CDR1 MNHEY and CDR2 SMNVEV (reference sequence). The CDR3 region is CASNVRRGGNEQFF. CDR3 nucleotides: TGTGCCAGCAATGTACGTAGAGGGGGCAATGAGCAGTTCTTC.

J is TRBJ1-1 and V is TRBV7-3, with 8 bases matching TRBD1. The CDR3 totals 16 residues. With V trimmed by 7 bases and J by 1 base, 11 bases remained unmatched. Germline V gene sequence: CDR1 SGHTA, CDR2 FQGTGA. CDR3 loop: CASIRRWGQENTEAFF. The CDR3 region has the DNA TGTGCCAGCATCCGCAGGTGGGGACAGGAGAACACTGAAGCTTTCTTT.

This clone was detected only once. The chain combines TRBV27 with TRBJ2-7; 9 positions match TRBD1. The germline V gene has CDR1 MNHEY and CDR2 SMNVEV (reference sequence). This CDR3 has 15 residues. V shed 5 bases, J shed 3 bases, and the junction held 8 bases outside the gene matches. The CDR3 DNA sequence: TGTGCCAGCAGTCCAGGGACAGGGACTGACTACGAGCAGTACTTC. Translation gives CASSPGTGTDYEQYF.

This chain connects TRBV9 to TRBJ2-2; TRBD1 matches 7 bases. V lost 2 bases to trimming and J lost 3 bases; unmatched junction nucleotides: 1. CDR3 size: 14 residues. Germline CDR1 and CDR2: SGDLS and YYNGEE. In DNA, the CDR3 is TGTGCCAGCAGCGTCACAGGGGACACCGGGGAGCTGTTTTTT. Translated: CASSVTGDTGELFF.

The genes are TRBV7-2 and TRBJ1-4; 8 bases agree with TRBD1. V was pared by 2 bases and J by 4 bases, with 0 bases of the junction left unmatched. Per germline, CDR1 SGHTA and CDR2 FQGNSA. The CDR3 is made up of 14 amino acids. The CDR3 region has the DNA TGTGCCAGCAGCTTAACAGGGGGTAATGAAAAACTGTTTTTT. Protein: CASSLTGGNEKLFF.

The chain combines TRBV29-1 with TRBJ2-7; 8 bases are a match to TRBD1. With V trimmed by 6 bases and J by 1 base, 5 bases remained unmatched. Germline lookup yields CDR1 SQVTM and CDR2 ANQGSEA. The CDR3 is 13 residues long. The CDR3 here is CSVRDRRSYEQYF. The CDR3 DNA sequence: TGCAGCGTCCGGGACAGGAGGTCCTACGAGCAGTACTTC.

The rearrangement joins TRBV4-1 to TRBJ2-3; 10 bases map to TRBD2. The CDR3 contains 17 residues. With 2 bases clipped from V and 1 base from J, the junction kept 6 bases outside the gene matches. Germline CDR1 is MGHRA and CDR2 is YSYEKL. The CDR3 DNA reads as TGCGCCAGCAGCCAACGAAGACTAGCGGGCGGCACAGATACGCAGTATTTT. Protein: CASSQRRLAGGTDTQYF.

This clone was recorded only once. V gene TRBV5-1 combines with J gene TRBJ2-2; 7 bases are a match to TRBD1. This CDR3 spans 14 amino acids. Germline CDR1 and CDR2: SGHRS and YFSETQ. V lost 2 bases, J lost 4 bases, and 2 bases stayed unmatched. The CDR3 protein is CASSFGDSTGELFF. CDR3 DNA: TGCGCCAGCAGCTTCGGGGACAGCACCGGGGAGCTGTTTTTT.

Points on this clone: This sample also contains other DNA sequences that code for the same CDR3. This rearrangement joins TRBV27 to TRBJ1-5, with 10 bases fitting TRBD1. The CDR3 totals 15 residues. V shed 4 bases and J 2 bases; nucleotides not matched to a gene: 2. Germline V gene lookup returns CDR1 MNHEY and CDR2 SMNVEV (reference sequence). The CDR3 here is CASSSGTGGNQPQHF. CDR3 bases: TGTGCCAGCAGTTCGGGGACAGGGGGCAATCAGCCCCAGCATTTT.